Listed below are T cell receptor beta chains from one sample, sequenced in a study of spatial heterogeneity in lung cancer. TCRdb passed the 5' RACE reads through MiXCR, listing each CDR3 protein once. The sample has about 120,000 distinct CDR3 sequences; more than 9% are singletons. The sample here was PBMCs, taken at follow-up. Receptor source: a male donor with early-stage non-small cell lung cancer. The CDR3 runs from the conserved cysteine through the conserved F or W. A D gene is named only where the DNA matches it firmly. Only some rows state a clone size, as once, few, many or a class for expanded clones.

j_call	v_call	clone_size	d_call	cdr3_nt	cdr3_aa
TRBJ2-2	TRBV9	few	.	TGTGCCAGCAGCGTAGCCCCAGGGGAGGCCGGGGAGCTGTTTTTT	CASSVAPGEAGELFF
TRBJ2-2	TRBV20-1	many	.	TGCAGTGCTAGAGGCTCGAACACCGGGGAGCTGTTTTTT	CSARGSNTGELFF
TRBJ2-5	TRBV11-2	many	.	TGTGCCAGCAGCTATCGCAGCTACGGTTTTCAAGAGACCCAGTACTTC	CASSYRSYGFQETQYF
TRBJ2-5	TRBV3-1	.	TRBD1	TGTGCCAGCAGCCCCAGACAGGGGAGGACGGAGACCCAGTACTTC	CASSPRQGRTETQYF
TRBJ1-2	TRBV11-2	.	.	TGTGCCAGCAGCTCCGGGACACCCTCCCTCTATGGCTACACCTTC	CASSSGTPSLYGYTF
TRBJ2-7	TRBV27	many	TRBD1	TGTGCCAGCAGAGGACAGGGGGCATGGGAGCAGTACTTC	CASRGQGAWEQYF
TRBJ1-1	TRBV15	few	TRBD1	TGTGCCACAGAGCGGACAGGGAAGAACACTGAAGCTTTCTTT	CATERTGKNTEAFF
TRBJ2-1	TRBV5-1	.	.	TGCGCCAGCAGCCCCGCGGGGGCCGGGGATGAGCAGTTCTTC	CASSPAGAGDEQFF
TRBJ2-4	TRBV10-3	.	.	TGTGCCACCCGGGACGCAAACATTCAGTACTTC	CATRDANIQYF
TRBJ1-2	TRBV19	many	.	TGTGCCACAGGACAGCACCTTAACTATGGCTACACCTTC	CATGQHLNYGYTF
TRBJ2-1	TRBV11-2	many	TRBD1	TGTGCCAGCAGCTTAGCTCAATGGGCAGGGGGCTCCTACAATGAGCAGTTCTTC	CASSLAQWAGGSYNEQFF
TRBJ2-1	TRBV6-1	many	.	TGTGCCAGCACCCGGGACAGCGGGGGTAGGCAGTTCTTC	CASTRDSGGRQFF
TRBJ2-3	TRBV4-1	.	TRBD1	TGCGCCAGCAGCCATATAGGCAGGGGGAAGGGGAATACGCAGTATTTT	CASSHIGRGKGNTQYF
TRBJ2-1	TRBV29-1	many	TRBD2	TGCAGCGGATACGGGACTAGCGGGGCTCCAACCTACAATGAGCAGTTCTTC	CSGYGTSGAPTYNEQFF
TRBJ2-7	TRBV10-3	.	.	TGTGCCATCAGTGAGGGAGGCAGGGGCAACGAGCAGTACTTC	CAISEGGRGNEQYF
TRBJ2-2	TRBV28	.	.	TGTGCCAGCACCTTGGAGGCGGGCAGGAACACCGGGGAGCTGTTTTTT	CASTLEAGRNTGELFF
TRBJ2-1	TRBV14	many	.	TGTGCCAGCAGCCAAGCCGTGAACCGGCAGTTCTTC	CASSQAVNRQFF
TRBJ2-1	TRBV20-1	.	.	TGCAGTGCTAGAGAGCAATGGGGGTACAATGAGCAGTTCTTC	CSAREQWGYNEQFF
TRBJ2-6	TRBV18	many	.	TGTGCCAGCTCACCACAGGGTTCCGGGGCCAACGTCCTGACTTTC	CASSPQGSGANVLTF
TRBJ1-6	TRBV7-9	.	.	TGTGCCAGCAGCTCACAAGACACCGGGCGGTGGTCACCCCTCCACTTT	CASSSQDTGRWSPLHF
TRBJ2-3	TRBV18	.	.	TGTGCCAGCTCACCCTCGGGAAAAGGCAGTAGGACAGATACGCAGTATTTT	CASSPSGKGSRTDTQYF
TRBJ2-2	TRBV12-3/TRBV12-4	many	.	TGTGCCAGCAGCGATTCGAACACCGGGGAGCTGTTTTTT	CASSDSNTGELFF
TRBJ2-5	TRBV4-3	.	TRBD2	TGCGCCAGCAGCCCCGCGGGACTAGCGGGGGGTTACCAAGAGACCCAGTACTTC	CASSPAGLAGGYQETQYF
TRBJ2-6	TRBV10-3	.	TRBD1	TGTGCCATCAGGGGTCCGGGACAGGACTCTTCTGGGGCCAACGTCCTGACTTTC	CAIRGPGQDSSGANVLTF
TRBJ2-7	TRBV11-2	.	.	TGTGCCAGCAGCTCTACTAGAGGGGGCTACGAGCAGTACTTC	CASSSTRGGYEQYF
TRBJ2-2	TRBV10-3	many	.	TGTGCCATCAGTCTTAAATACGCGAACACCGGGGAGCTGTTTTTT	CAISLKYANTGELFF
TRBJ2-3	TRBV12-3/TRBV12-4	few	.	TGTGCCAGCAGCAGAGGGGGTATCACGCAGTATTTT	CASSRGGITQYF
TRBJ1-5	TRBV28	.	.	TGTGCCAGCAGTATAATTAGCAATCAGCCCCAGCATTTT	CASSIISNQPQHF